This T cell receptor beta chain comes out of a study of Graves' ophthalmopathy and Graves' hyperthyroidism. The study amplified TCR beta CDR3 regions using RNA transcripts. The workflow started with a first-round RT-PCR run with HTBI primers and then moved on to a second-round multiplex PCR. TCRdb ran MiXCR on the multiplex PCR reads and lists one entry per CDR3 protein. The sample contains hundreds of thousands of distinct CDR3 sequences, approximately 15% of which appear only once. This clonotype was counted at least ten times. Its specificity is unknown. The V end was cut by 0 bases, the J end by 1 base, with 8 bases between. Germline CDR1 KGHDR, CDR2 SFDVKD. The CDR3 is 16 residues long. Study-level results: A 13-signature model separated ophthalmopathy from stable hyperthyroidism, reaching approximately 88% sensitivity and less than 82% specificity cross-validated.

This clonotype was sampled from a woman aged 25 to 45 with Graves' ophthalmopathy. Sequenced: blood. The rearrangement joins TRBV24-1 to TRBJ2-2; D perhaps matches TRBD1 (6 bases). In nucleotides, the CDR3 is TGTGCCACCAGTGATTTGCGGGACAAGAACACCGGGGAGCTGTTTTTT. Translating it yields CATSDLRDKNTGELFF.